These 19 T cell receptor beta chains came from one sample sequenced in a study of metastatic and nonmetastatic thyroid tumors. TCRdb re-clonotyped the PCR reads via MiXCR. The data show tens of thousands of clones, about an eighth seen once. Every patient was untreated before thyroid surgery. The material sequenced was tumor tissue. These receptor sequences come from a female donor with papillary thyroid cancer or a benign thyroid nodule (not recorded which). Some clones in this sample may be carry-over from other donors' samples.

This clone has at least ten counts. The chain links TRBV20-1 to TRBJ2-3; D is unresolved. The CDR3 is 13 amino acids. Trimming cost V 3 bases and J 2 bases, with 9 bases left between them. CDR1 is DFQATT, CDR2 SNEGSKA, per germline (reference sequence). The CDR3 sequence is CSARNSYTDTQYF. In DNA form, the CDR3 reads TGCAGTGCTAGGAACAGCTACACAGATACGCAGTATTTT.

This clone was picked up a small number of times. A much larger clone is a single base away; this may be a read error. This chain links TRBV19 with TRBJ2-2; 7 positions agree with TRBD1. The V gene's germline CDR1 is LNHDA and CDR2 SQIVND (reference sequence). Trimming cost V 7 bases and J 12 bases; bases outside gene matches: 11. This CDR3 has 13 residues. CDR3 protein: CASIPEVRGKLFF. In DNA, the CDR3 is TGTGCCAGTATCCCGGAGGTCAGGGGGAAGCTGTTTTTT. Supplemented by reference TRBV19 and TRBJ2-2, the full variable domain reads DGGITQSPKYLFRKEGQNVTLSCEQNLNHDAMYWYRQDPGQGLRLIYYSQIVNDFQKGDIAEGYSVSREKKESFPLTVTSAQKNPTAFYLCASIPEVRGKLFFGEGSRLTVL.

The table lists this clone with many counts. This sequence joins TRBV6-1 and TRBJ2-7; 7 bases fit TRBD1. The V and J ends lost 5 bases and 7 bases, in that order; junction bases with no gene match: 8. From germline, CDR1 is MNHNS and CDR2 SASEGT. This CDR3 spans 13 amino acids. CDR3 residues: CASSLAGGKEQYF. CDR3 nucleotide sequence: TGTGCCAGCAGTTTAGCAGGGGGTAAAGAGCAGTACTTC.

For this clone: A clone one base away is much larger, so this may be a read error. V usage is TRBV12-3 or TRBV12-4 and J usage is TRBJ2-5; no reliable D call. This CDR3 has 12 amino acids. Between the trimmed V and J ends, which lost 5 bases and 6 bases, there was a span of 10 bases. DNA of the CDR3: TGTGCCAGCAGTCTACGGGCGCAGACCCAGTACTTC. Amino acids: CASSLRAQTQYF.

The chain has TRBV6-2 or TRBV6-3 and TRBJ2-2, with TRBD2 as a possible D gene (6 bases). Looked up from germline, CDR1 is MNHEY and CDR2 is SVGEGT. The CDR3 loop spans 18 amino acids. Trimming cost V 2 bases and J 9 bases, with 25 bases left between them. The CDR3 spells CASSYPVRAGLGTRELFF. In DNA form, the CDR3 reads TGTGCCAGCAGTTACCCCGTCAGGGCGGGACTGGGAACCCGGGAGCTGTTTTTT.

About this clone: This could be a read error, since a much larger clone is one nucleotide away. This sample includes further DNA sequences coding for the same CDR3. The chain joins TRBV7-6 to TRBJ2-6, with a weak D call TRBD1 (5 bases). The CDR3 has 16 amino acids. Looked up from germline, CDR1 is SGHVS and CDR2 is FNYEAQ. This CDR3 is CASSLSGIPGANVLTF. The CDR3 coding sequence is TGTGCCAGCAGCTTATCTGGGATCCCTGGGGCAAACGTCCTGACTTTC.

The sample holds many counts of this clone. This sequence joins TRBV15 and TRBJ1-3; TRBD1 matches 9 bases. CDR3 length equals 17 residues. Trimming at V came to 5 bases and at J to 1 base, leaving 9 bases not matched to a gene. Germline V CDR1 and CDR2: LNHNV, YYDKDF (reference sequence). CDR3 sequence: CATSFRTGARSGNTIYF. Written as DNA, the CDR3 is TGTGCCACCAGCTTCCGGACAGGGGCAAGATCTGGAAACACCATATATTTT.

There are many counts of this clone. The genes are TRBV9 and TRBJ2-7; D tentatively fits TRBD1 or TRBD2 (6 bases each). The CDR3 is 14 amino acids. Germline assignment: CDR1 SGDLS and CDR2 YYNGEE. V was pared by 0 bases and J by 7 bases, with 14 bases between. CDR3: CASSVASGAREQYF. The CDR3 DNA is TGTGCCAGCAGCGTAGCGTCGGGGGCGCGGGAGCAGTACTTC.

This clone was picked up many times. This sequence joins TRBV6-1 and TRBJ1-2; tentative D call: TRBD1 (6 bases). V dropped 5 bases and J dropped 0 bases, with 13 bases sitting between them. Per the germline V gene, CDR1 is MNHNS and CDR2 is SASEGT. The CDR3 is 15 residues long. CDR3 sequence: CASSSPRDTNYGYTF. In DNA, the CDR3 is TGTGCCAGCAGTTCACCCCGGGACACTAACTATGGCTACACCTTC.

This clone was seen ten or more times. The identical CDR3 is also encoded by other nucleotide sequences in the sample. The V gene is TRBV5-1, the J gene TRBJ2-1; D is ambiguous. V dropped 4 bases and J dropped 8 bases, with 16 bases sitting between them. CDR1 and CDR2 from the germline V gene are SGHRS and YFSETQ. The CDR3 is 14 residues long. CDR3 loop: CASSVGPPSYEQFF. CDR3 in DNA: TGCGCCAGCAGCGTGGGTCCCCCTTCCTATGAGCAGTTCTTC.

This clone was observed a handful of times. The genes are TRBV6-1 and TRBJ1-2; a possible D gene is TRBD1 (5 bases). Trimming stripped 6 bases from V and 9 bases from J, with 26 bases between. Germline loops: CDR1 MNHNS, CDR2 SASEGT. The CDR3 loop spans 16 amino acids. CDR3 loop: CASRPRAVTSPYCYTF. CDR3 coding DNA: TGTGCCAGCAGACCCAGGGCGGTCACTTCGCCTTATTGCTACACCTTC.

Notes on this clone: A much more abundant neighbour one base away suggests this may be a read error. The chain combines TRBV7-8 with TRBJ2-7; TRBD2 matches at 9 bases. Germline loops: CDR1 SGHVS, CDR2 FQNEAQ. The CDR3 contains 16 residues. With V trimmed by 5 bases and J by 2 bases, 10 bases remained unmatched. The CDR3 bases are TGTGCCAGCAGCCTAACCCCGGGACTAGCCGCCTACGAGCAGTACTTC. This gives the protein CASSLTPGLAAYEQYF.

Comments on this clone: A much bigger clone sits one base away, suggesting this may be a read error. Distinct nucleotide sequences in the sample also encode this CDR3. The chain is built from TRBV18 and TRBJ2-1; a weak D match, TRBD2 (6 bases). Germline CDR1 reads KGHSH; CDR2 reads LQKENI. Trimming removed 5 bases from V and 5 bases from J, with 10 bases in between. This CDR3 has 13 amino acids. The CDR3 loop is CASSGRGNNEQFF. The CDR3 bases are TGTGCCAGCTCAGGTCGGGGGAACAATGAGCAGTTCTTC.

The sample holds many counts of this clone. The chain links TRBV5-1 to TRBJ1-5, with D possibly matching TRBD1 (5 bases). The CDR3 runs to 13 residues. The V end lost 5 bases, the J end lost 6 bases, and 12 bases lay between the germline ends. Per the germline V gene, CDR1 is SGHRS and CDR2 is YFSETQ. CDR3 loop: CASRRGQGQPQHF. The CDR3 DNA sequence: TGCGCCAGCAGACGGGGTCAGGGTCAGCCCCAGCATTTT.

This clone turned up a few times. A much larger clone sits a single nucleotide away, making a read error possible. This chain connects TRBV28 to TRBJ1-2; D remains unclear. Germline V CDR1 and CDR2: MDHEN, SYDVKM. Trimming pared 5 bases from V and 7 bases from J, leaving 14 bases between. The CDR3 has 13 residues. In nucleotides, the CDR3 is TGTGCCAGCAGTGGACCCGAAGGTTTTGGCTACACCTTC. Translated: CASSGPEGFGYTF.

This clone was observed at least ten times. V is TRBV2 and J is TRBJ2-3, with 13 positions matching TRBD2. The trim removed 6 bases at V and 2 bases at J, leaving 8 bases unmatched. Looked up from germline, CDR1 is SNHLY and CDR2 is FYNNEI. The CDR3 covers 17 residues. The DNA for the CDR3 is TGTGCCAGCAGGCTGCGGACTAGCGGGAGTGCCACAGATACGCAGTATTTT. As protein: CASRLRTSGSATDTQYF.

Turning to this clone: A much more abundant neighbour one base away suggests this may be a read error. The chain carries TRBV28 and TRBJ2-2; 8 bases agree with TRBD1. This CDR3 is built from 14 residues. V trimming: 5 bases; J trimming: 6 bases; junction bases outside the gene matches: 5. The V gene's germline CDR1 is MDHEN and CDR2 SYDVKM. The CDR3 reads CASSPYRGAGELFF. The CDR3 DNA is TGTGCCAGCAGTCCGTACAGGGGGGCCGGGGAGCTGTTTTTT.

This clone was recorded at least ten times. The chain has TRBV27 and TRBJ1-1; tentative D call: TRBD1 (6 bases). Germline V gives CDR1 MNHEY, CDR2 SMNVEV (reference sequence). V gave up 6 bases and J gave up 1 base, with 15 bases separating them. The CDR3 runs 15 residues. The DNA of the CDR3 is TGTGCCAGCAGACACCCCACAGGGCCGAACACTGAAGCTTTCTTT. Translated: CASRHPTGPNTEAFF.

J is TRBJ2-6 and V is TRBV6-1; D is perhaps TRBD1 (5 bases). V lost 7 bases, J lost 1 base, and 14 bases lay in between. Germline values: CDR1 MNHNS, CDR2 SASEGT. The CDR3 spans 16 residues. The chain's CDR3 is CASIPTASSGANVLTF. DNA of the CDR3: TGTGCCAGCATTCCGACAGCGTCTTCTGGGGCCAACGTCCTGACTTTC.